This record concerns one T cell receptor beta chain sequence. The CDR3 is made up of 15 amino acids. Looked up from germline, CDR1 is MNHNS and CDR2 is SASEGT. Trimming removed 1 base from V and 5 bases from J, with 14 bases in between. Profiled with immunoSEQ multiplex PCR; TCRdb holds only in-frame clones, not every one. This table has 45,000 to 65,000 clones, 75% to 80% appearing once. The data are from a study of OX40 agonist ivuxolimab in advanced cancers. Across the study: Two cutaneous melanoma patients and one hepatocellular carcinoma patient, three in all, had partial responses.

Material: CD4+ or CD8+ T cells sorted from blood, obtained in a trial of the OX40 agonist ivuxolimab. This clonotype was sampled from an adult with an advanced solid tumor such as melanoma, head and neck, liver or kidney cancer. The chain joins TRBV6-1 to TRBJ1-2, with D perhaps TRBD1 (6 bases). In nucleotides, the CDR3 is TGTGCCAGCAGTGAAGTGGGCAGGGGTGGGTATGGCTACACCTTC. Protein product: CASSEVGRGGYGYTF.